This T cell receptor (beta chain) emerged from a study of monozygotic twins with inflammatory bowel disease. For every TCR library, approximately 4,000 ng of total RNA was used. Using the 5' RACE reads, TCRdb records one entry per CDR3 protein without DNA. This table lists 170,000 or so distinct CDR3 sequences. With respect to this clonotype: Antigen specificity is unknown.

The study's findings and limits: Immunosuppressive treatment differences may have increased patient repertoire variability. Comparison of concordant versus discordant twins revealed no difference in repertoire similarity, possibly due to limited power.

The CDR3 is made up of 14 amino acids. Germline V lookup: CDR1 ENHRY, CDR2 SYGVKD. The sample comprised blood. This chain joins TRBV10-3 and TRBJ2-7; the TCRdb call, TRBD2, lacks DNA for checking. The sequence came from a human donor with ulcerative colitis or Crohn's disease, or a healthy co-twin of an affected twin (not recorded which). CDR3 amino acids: CAISFSGSSYEQYF.